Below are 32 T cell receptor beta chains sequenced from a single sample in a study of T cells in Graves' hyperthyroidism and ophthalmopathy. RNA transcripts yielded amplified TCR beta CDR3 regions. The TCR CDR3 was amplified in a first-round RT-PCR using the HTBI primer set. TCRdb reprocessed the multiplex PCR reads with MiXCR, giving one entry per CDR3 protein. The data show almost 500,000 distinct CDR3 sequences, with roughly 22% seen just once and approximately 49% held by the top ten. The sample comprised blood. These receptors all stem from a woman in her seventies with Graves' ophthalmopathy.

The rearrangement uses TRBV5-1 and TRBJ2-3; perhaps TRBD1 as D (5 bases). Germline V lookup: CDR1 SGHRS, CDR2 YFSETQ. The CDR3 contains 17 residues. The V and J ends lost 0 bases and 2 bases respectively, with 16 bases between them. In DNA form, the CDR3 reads TGCGCCAGCAGCTTGGAGACAGCTAAGAACCCCACAGATACGCAGTATTTT. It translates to CASSLETAKNPTDTQYF.

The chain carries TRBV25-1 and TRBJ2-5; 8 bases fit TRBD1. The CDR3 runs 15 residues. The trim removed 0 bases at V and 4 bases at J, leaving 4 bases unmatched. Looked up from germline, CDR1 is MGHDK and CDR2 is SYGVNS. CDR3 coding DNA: TGTGCCAGCAGTGAATACAGGGGGCGAGGAGAGACCCAGTACTTC. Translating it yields CASSEYRGRGETQYF.

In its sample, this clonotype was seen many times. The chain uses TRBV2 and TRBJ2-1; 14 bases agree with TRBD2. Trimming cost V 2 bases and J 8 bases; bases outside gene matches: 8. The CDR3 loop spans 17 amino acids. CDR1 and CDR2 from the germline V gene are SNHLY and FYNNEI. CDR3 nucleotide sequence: TGTGCCAGCAGTGAAACTCCGGGACTAGCGGGAGTTTATGAGCAGTTCTTC. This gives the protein CASSETPGLAGVYEQFF.

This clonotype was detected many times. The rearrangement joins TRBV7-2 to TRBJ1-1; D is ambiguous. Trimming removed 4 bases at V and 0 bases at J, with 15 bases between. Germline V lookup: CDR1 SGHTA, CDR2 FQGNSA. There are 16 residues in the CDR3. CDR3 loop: CASSSAAYSMNTEAFF. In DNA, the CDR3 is TGTGCCAGCAGCTCCGCTGCGTATTCCATGAACACTGAAGCTTTCTTT.

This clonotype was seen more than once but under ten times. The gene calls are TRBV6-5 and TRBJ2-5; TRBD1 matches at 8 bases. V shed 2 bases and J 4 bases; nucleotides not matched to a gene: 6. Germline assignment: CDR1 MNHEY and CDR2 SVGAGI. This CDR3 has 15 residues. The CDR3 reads CASSYRQGLGETQYF. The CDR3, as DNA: TGTGCCAGCAGTTACCGACAGGGGCTGGGAGAGACCCAGTACTTC.

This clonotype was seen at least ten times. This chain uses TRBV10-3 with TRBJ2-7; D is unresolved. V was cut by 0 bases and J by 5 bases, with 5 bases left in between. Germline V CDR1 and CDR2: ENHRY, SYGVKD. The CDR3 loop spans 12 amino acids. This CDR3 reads CAISESVDEQYF. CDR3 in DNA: TGTGCCATCAGTGAGTCCGTAGACGAGCAGTACTTC.

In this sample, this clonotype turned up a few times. CDR3 DNA sequence: TGTGCCAGCAGTTCCCTGACAGGGGTGCAGCCCCAGCATTTT. It specifies CASSSLTGVQPQHF. The genes are TRBV6-5 and TRBJ1-5; 8 nucleotides line up with TRBD1. The CDR3 totals 14 residues. Germline CDR1 is MNHEY and CDR2 is SVGAGI. With V trimmed by 4 bases and J by 7 bases, 6 bases remained unmatched.

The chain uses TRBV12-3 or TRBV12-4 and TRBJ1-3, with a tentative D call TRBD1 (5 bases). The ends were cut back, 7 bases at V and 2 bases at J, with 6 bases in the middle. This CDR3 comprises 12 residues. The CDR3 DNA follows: TGTGCCAGCACGGGGGCTGGAAACACCATATATTTT. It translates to CASTGAGNTIYF.

CDR3 residues: CAILAGTGLPEDGYTF. The CDR3 nucleotides read TGTGCCATCCTAGCCGGGACAGGCCTCCCTGAGGATGGCTACACCTTC. The V call is TRBV10-3, the J call TRBJ1-2, with 8 bases matching TRBD1. The CDR3 is made up of 16 amino acids. The V segment lost 8 bases and the J segment 6 bases; nucleotides outside the gene matches: 17. In germline, CDR1 is ENHRY, CDR2 SYGVKD.

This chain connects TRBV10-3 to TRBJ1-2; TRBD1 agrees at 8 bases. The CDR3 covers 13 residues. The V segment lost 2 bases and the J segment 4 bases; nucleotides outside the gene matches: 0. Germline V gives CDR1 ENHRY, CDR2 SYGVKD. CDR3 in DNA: TGTGCCATCAGTGAGGGACAGGGCTATGGCTACACCTTC. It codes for CAISEGQGYGYTF.

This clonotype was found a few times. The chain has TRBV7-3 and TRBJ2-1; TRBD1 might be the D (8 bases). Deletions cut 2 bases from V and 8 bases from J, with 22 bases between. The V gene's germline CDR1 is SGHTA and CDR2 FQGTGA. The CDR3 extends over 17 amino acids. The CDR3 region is CASSLYPRTGTMDEQFF. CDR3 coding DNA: TGTGCCAGCAGCTTATACCCCCGGACAGGGACTATGGATGAGCAGTTCTTC.

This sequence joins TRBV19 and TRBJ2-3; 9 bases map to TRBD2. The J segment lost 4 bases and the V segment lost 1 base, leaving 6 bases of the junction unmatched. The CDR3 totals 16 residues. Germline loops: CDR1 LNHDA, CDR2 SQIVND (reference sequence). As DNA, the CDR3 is TGTGCCAGTAGTATAGGCCTAGCGGGGAGCGCAGATACGCAGTATTTT. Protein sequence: CASSIGLAGSADTQYF.

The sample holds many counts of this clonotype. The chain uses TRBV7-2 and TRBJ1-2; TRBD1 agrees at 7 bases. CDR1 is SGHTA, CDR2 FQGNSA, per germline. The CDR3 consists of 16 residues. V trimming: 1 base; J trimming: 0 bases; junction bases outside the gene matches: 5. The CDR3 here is CASSLGGQSSNYGYTF. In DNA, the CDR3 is TGTGCCAGCAGCTTAGGGGGACAGTCATCTAACTATGGCTACACCTTC.

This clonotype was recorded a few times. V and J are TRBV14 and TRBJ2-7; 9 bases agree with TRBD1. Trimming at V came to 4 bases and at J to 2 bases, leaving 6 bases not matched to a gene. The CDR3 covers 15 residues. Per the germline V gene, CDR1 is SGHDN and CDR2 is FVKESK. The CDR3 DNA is TGTGCCAGCAGCCGAGGGACAGGGTCTACCTACGAGCAGTACTTC. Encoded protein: CASSRGTGSTYEQYF.

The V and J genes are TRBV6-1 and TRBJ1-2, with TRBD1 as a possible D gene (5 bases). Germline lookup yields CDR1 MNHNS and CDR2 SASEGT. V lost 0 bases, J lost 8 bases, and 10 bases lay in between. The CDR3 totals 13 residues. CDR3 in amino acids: CASSEAGGVGYTF. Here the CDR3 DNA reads TGTGCCAGCAGTGAAGCGGGAGGGGTCGGCTACACCTTC.

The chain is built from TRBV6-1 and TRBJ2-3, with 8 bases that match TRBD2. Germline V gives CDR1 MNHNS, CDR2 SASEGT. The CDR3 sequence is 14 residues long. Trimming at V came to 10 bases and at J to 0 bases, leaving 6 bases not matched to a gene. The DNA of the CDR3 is TGTGCCACCCGAACGGGAGGGAGCACAGATACGCAGTATTTT. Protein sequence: CATRTGGSTDTQYF.

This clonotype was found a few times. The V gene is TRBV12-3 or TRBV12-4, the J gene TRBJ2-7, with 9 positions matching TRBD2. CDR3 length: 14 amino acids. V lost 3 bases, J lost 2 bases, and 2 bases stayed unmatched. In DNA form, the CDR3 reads TGTGCCAGCAGTTTCCGCGGGAGGGCCTACGAGCAGTACTTC. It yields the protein CASSFRGRAYEQYF.

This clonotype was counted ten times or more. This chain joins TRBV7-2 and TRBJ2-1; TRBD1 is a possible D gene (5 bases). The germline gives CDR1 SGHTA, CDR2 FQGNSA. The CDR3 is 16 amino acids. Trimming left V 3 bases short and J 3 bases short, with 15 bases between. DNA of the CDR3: TGTGCCAGCAGCTTTAAGGGGCAGAGCTTCTACAATGAGCAGTTCTTC. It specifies CASSFKGQSFYNEQFF.

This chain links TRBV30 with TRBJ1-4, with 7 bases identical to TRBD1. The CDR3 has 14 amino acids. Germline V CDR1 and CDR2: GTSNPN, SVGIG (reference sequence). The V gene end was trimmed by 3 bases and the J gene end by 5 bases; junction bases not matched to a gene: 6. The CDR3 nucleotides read TGTGCCTGGAGCCGACAGGGATCGAATGAAAAACTGTTTTTT. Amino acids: CAWSRQGSNEKLFF.

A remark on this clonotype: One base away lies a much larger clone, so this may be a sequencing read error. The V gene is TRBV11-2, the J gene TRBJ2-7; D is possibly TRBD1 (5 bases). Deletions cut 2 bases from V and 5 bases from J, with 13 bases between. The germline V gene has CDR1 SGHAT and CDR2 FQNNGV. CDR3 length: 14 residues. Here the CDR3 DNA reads TGTGCCAGCAGCTTATTCCAGGGCACCCACGAGCAGTACTTC. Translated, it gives CASSLFQGTHEQYF.

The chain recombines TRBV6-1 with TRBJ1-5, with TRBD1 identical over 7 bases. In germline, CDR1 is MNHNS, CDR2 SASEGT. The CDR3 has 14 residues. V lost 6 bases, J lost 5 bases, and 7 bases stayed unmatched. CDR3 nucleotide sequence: TGTGCCAGCAGCACTGACAGGGCTGATCAGCCCCAGCATTTT. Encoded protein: CASSTDRADQPQHF.

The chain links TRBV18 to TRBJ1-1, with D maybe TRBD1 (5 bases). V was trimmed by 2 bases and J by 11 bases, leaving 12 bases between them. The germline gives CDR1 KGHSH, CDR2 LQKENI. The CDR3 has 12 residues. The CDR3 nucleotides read TGTGCCAGCTCACCATCCAGGGCTGGGGCTTTCTTT. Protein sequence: CASSPSRAGAFF.

The CDR3 sequence: CASSARGDEQFF. The CDR3 coding sequence is TGTGCCAGCAGTGCCAGGGGGGATGAGCAGTTCTTC. This chain connects TRBV2 to TRBJ2-1; weak D call: TRBD1 (7 bases). Germline CDR1 SNHLY, CDR2 FYNNEI. The CDR3 loop spans 12 amino acids. V lost 4 bases to trimming and J lost 8 bases, with 9 bases between them.

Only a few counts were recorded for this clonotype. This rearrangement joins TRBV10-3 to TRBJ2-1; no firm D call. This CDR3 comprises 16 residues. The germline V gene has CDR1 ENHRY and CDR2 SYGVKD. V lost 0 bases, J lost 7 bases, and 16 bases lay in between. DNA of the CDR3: TGTGCCATCAGTGAGTCGTTTAGGCAGGCCCGGAATGAGCAGTTCTTC. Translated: CAISESFRQARNEQFF.

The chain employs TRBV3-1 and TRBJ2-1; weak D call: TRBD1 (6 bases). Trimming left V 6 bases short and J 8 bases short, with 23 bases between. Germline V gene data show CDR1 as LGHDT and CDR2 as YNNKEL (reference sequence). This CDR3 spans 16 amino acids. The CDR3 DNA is TGTGCCAGCAGTCCGCTCCGGGTCTCAAAGGGGGATGAGCAGTTCTTC. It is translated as CASSPLRVSKGDEQFF.

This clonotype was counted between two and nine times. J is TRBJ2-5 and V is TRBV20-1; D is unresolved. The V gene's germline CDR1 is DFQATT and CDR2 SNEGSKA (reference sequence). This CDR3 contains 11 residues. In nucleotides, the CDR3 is TGCACCGGGCTCGCGGTGGAGACCCAGTACTTC. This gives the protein CTGLAVETQYF.

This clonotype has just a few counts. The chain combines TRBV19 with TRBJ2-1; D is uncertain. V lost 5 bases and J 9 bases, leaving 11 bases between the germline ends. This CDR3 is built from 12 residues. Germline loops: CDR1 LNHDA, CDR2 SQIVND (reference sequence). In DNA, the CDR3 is TGTGCCAGTAGTGTTGGACGCGGTGAGCAGTTCTTC. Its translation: CASSVGRGEQFF.

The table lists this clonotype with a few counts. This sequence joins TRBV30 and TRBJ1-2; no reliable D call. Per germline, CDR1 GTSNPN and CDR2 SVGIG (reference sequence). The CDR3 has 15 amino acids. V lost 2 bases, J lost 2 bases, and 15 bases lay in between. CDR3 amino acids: CAWSMTLAGNYGYTF. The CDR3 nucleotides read TGTGCCTGGAGTATGACCCTGGCGGGGAACTATGGCTACACCTTC.

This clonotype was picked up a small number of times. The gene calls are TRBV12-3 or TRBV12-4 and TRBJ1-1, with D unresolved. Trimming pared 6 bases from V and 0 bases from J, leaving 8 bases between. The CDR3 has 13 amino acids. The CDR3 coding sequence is TGTGCCAGCAGGGCGGTAATGAACACTGAAGCTTTCTTT. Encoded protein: CASRAVMNTEAFF.

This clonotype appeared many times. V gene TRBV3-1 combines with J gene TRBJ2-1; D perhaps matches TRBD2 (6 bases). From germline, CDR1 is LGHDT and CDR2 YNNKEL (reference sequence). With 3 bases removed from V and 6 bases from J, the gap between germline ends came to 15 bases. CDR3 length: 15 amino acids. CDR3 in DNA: TGTGCCAGCAGCCATGGGACTGGGGAATCCAATGAGCAGTTCTTC. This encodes CASSHGTGESNEQFF.

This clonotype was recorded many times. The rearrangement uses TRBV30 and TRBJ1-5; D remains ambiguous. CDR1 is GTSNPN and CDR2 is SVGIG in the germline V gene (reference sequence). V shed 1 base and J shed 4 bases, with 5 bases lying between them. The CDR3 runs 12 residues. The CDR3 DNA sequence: TGTGCCTGGAGTGCGGGAAATCAGCCCCAGCATTTT. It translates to CAWSAGNQPQHF.

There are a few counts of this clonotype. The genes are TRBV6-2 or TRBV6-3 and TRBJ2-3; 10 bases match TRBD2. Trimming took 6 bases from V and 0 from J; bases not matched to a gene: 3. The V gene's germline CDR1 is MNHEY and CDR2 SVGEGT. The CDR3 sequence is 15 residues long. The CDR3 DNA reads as TGTGCCAGCAGACCTAGCGGGGGTAGCACAGATACGCAGTATTTT. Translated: CASRPSGGSTDTQYF.